This T cell receptor beta chain was captured in a study of control samples from healthy donors and cancer patients. Assay: immunoSEQ multiplex PCR; the TCRdb copy retains only in-frame clones and omits some. The sample has fewer than 200,000 clones, about 94% seen once. The CDR3 extends over 15 amino acids. V was clipped by 0 bases and J by 4 bases, with 10 bases between them. Germline V gene sequence: CDR1 SGHDN, CDR2 FVKESK. The source material was blood. The chain uses TRBV14 and TRBJ2-1; D gene uncertain. The receptor comes from a woman aged 55-69 years in good health. The CDR3 spells CASSQDPYSYNEQFF. Here the CDR3 DNA reads TGTGCCAGCAGCCAAGATCCCTACAGTTACAATGAGCAGTTCTTC. The variable domain in full, completed from reference TRBV14 and TRBJ2-1, reads EAGVTQFPSHSVIEKGQTVTLRCDPISGHDNLYWYRRVMGKEIKFLLHFVKESKQDESGMPNNRFLAERTGGTYSTLKVQPAELEDSGVYFCASSQDPYSYNEQFFGPGTRLTVL.